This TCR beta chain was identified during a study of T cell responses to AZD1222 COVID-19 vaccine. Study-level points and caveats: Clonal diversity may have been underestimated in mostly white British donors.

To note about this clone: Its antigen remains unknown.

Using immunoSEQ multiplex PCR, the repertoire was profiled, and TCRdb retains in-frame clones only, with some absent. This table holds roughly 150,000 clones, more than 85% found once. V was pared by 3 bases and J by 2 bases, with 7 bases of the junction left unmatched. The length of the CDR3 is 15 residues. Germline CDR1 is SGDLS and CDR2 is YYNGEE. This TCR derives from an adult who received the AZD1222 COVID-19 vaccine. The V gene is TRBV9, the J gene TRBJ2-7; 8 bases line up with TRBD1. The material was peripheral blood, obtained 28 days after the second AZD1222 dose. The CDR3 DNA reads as TGTGCCAGCAGCGAGGGGCAGGGGGCGACCTACGAGCAGTACTTC. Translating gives CASSEGQGATYEQYF.